Shown below are 21 T cell receptor beta chains from a single sample sequenced in a study of CD8+ T cells in alopecia areata. Following extraction, RNA underwent reverse transcription to cDNA, which served as the sequencing template. Sequenced by immunoSEQ multiplex PCR; TCRdb stores in-frame clones only, minus some. The table has fewer than 200,000 clones, approximately 70% seen once. The sample was CD8+ T cells sorted from blood, taken at week 0. These receptors came from a human donor with alopecia areata.

The chain links TRBV7-9 to TRBJ1-2, with 7 bases aligning to TRBD1. The length of the CDR3 is 15 residues. The V gene end was trimmed by 5 bases and the J gene end by 5 bases; junction bases not matched to a gene: 11. CDR1 SEHNR and CDR2 FQNEAQ come from the germline V gene (reference sequence). In DNA, the CDR3 is TGTGCCAGCAGCCCAAGGGCCAGGGGGGATTATGGCTACACCTTC. Translated: CASSPRARGDYGYTF. The variable domain in full, completed from reference TRBV7-9 and TRBJ1-2, reads DTGVSQNPRHKITKRGQNVTFRCDPISEHNRLYWYRQTLGQGPEFLTYFQNEAQLEKSRLLSDRFSAERPKGSFSTLEIQRTEQGDSAMYLCASSPRARGDYGYTFGSGTRLTVV.

The rearrangement links TRBV27 to TRBJ2-1, with D hard to call. V dropped 8 bases and J dropped 0 bases, with 5 bases sitting between them. Germline-derived CDR1 and CDR2 are MNHEY and SMNVEV (reference sequence). The CDR3 extends over 12 amino acids. The CDR3 sequence is CASLSSYNEQFF. CDR3 nucleotides: TGTGCCAGCTTGAGCTCCTACAATGAGCAGTTCTTC.

The chain uses TRBV15 and TRBJ2-1; D not certain. CDR1 is LNHNV, CDR2 YYDKDF, per germline (reference sequence). V was clipped by 3 bases and J by 4 bases, with 4 bases between them. This CDR3 region has 12 residues. The CDR3 DNA reads as TGTGCCACCAGCAGTGTTTACAATGAGCAGTTCTTC. This sequence encodes CATSSVYNEQFF. Full variable domain (remainder filled in from reference TRBV15 and TRBJ2-1): DAMVIQNPRYQVTQFGKPVTLSCSQTLNHNVMYWYQQKSSQAPKLLFHYYDKDFNNEADTPDNFQSRRPNTSFCFLDIRSPGLGDTAMYLCATSSVYNEQFFGPGTRLTVL.

This clone was counted a few times. J is TRBJ2-1 and V is TRBV30; no clear D gene. CDR1 and CDR2 (germline): GTSNPN, SVGIG (reference sequence). This CDR3 region has 14 residues. V was cut by 2 bases and J by 0 bases, with 8 bases left in between. As DNA, the CDR3 is TGTGCCTGGAGTCCTTATAGCTCCTACAATGAGCAGTTCTTC. The encoded protein is CAWSPYSSYNEQFF.

This chain connects TRBV5-6 to TRBJ2-5; D is unclear. V shed 4 bases and J shed 8 bases, with 12 bases lying between them. CDR1 is SGHDT, CDR2 YYEEEE, per germline. This CDR3 spans 12 amino acids. CDR3 DNA sequence: TGTGCCAGCAGCCTCCAGGACCCAACCCAGTACTTC. Its translation is CASSLQDPTQYF.

This clone was seen only a few times. The J gene is TRBJ2-7, the V gene TRBV29-1, with 8 bases lining up with TRBD1. The CDR3 covers 12 residues. V shed 6 bases and J 2 bases; nucleotides not matched to a gene: 3. The germline V gene encodes CDR1 SQVTM and CDR2 ANQGSEA. CDR3 region: CSVGQGTYEQYF. The CDR3, as DNA: TGCAGCGTCGGACAGGGAACCTACGAGCAGTACTTC.

J is TRBJ2-7 and V is TRBV29-1; the D is unclear. V was clipped by 6 bases and J by 0 bases, with 12 bases between them. This CDR3 has 13 amino acids. CDR1 is SQVTM, CDR2 ANQGSEA, per germline. CDR3 nucleotides: TGCAGCGTGGAACATGCGAGCTCCTACGAGCAGTACTTC. Residues: CSVEHASSYEQYF.

V and J are TRBV29-1 and TRBJ2-2, with 8 bases identical to TRBD1. The germline CDR1 and CDR2 sequences are SQVTM and ANQGSEA. The CDR3 spans 13 residues. After removal of 5 bases from V and 5 bases from J, the junction contained 4 bases not matched to a gene. CDR3 loop: CSVSGGATGELFF. The CDR3, as DNA: TGCAGCGTTTCAGGGGGCGCGACCGGGGAGCTGTTTTTT.

The chain combines TRBV14 with TRBJ1-2, with D unresolved. Germline values: CDR1 SGHDN, CDR2 FVKESK. With 1 base removed from V and 6 bases from J, the gap between germline ends came to 9 bases. CDR3 length equals 13 residues. In nucleotides, the CDR3 is TGTGCCAGCAGCCAAGCAGATGGAGATGGCTACACCTTC. Its translation: CASSQADGDGYTF.

DNA of the CDR3: TGTGCCAGCAGGGATGCGGGGGAGCTGTTTTTT. Protein: CASRDAGELFF. This sequence joins TRBV9 and TRBJ2-2; D remains unclear. Per germline, CDR1 SGDLS and CDR2 YYNGEE. This CDR3 has 11 residues. V was clipped by 5 bases and J by 8 bases, with 7 bases between them.

V gene TRBV10-3 combines with J gene TRBJ2-3, with 8 bases identical to TRBD2. CDR3 length equals 18 residues. Germline V gives CDR1 ENHRY, CDR2 SYGVKD. V lost 10 bases and J lost 4; bases outside the gene matches: 22. This CDR3 reads CATLSGPSGGEIADTQYF. The CDR3 coding sequence is TGTGCCACGCTGTCGGGGCCCAGCGGGGGTGAGATCGCAGATACGCAGTATTTT.

This chain joins TRBV27 and TRBJ2-1; unclear D gene. The CDR3 is made up of 12 amino acids. V dropped 4 bases and J dropped 8 bases, with 9 bases sitting between them. CDR1 and CDR2 (germline): MNHEY, SMNVEV (reference sequence). The CDR3 DNA is TGTGCCAGCAGTTCATTAGGCGATGAGCAGTTCTTC. Protein: CASSSLGDEQFF.

The gene calls are TRBV29-1 and TRBJ2-7; weak D call: TRBD2 (6 bases). The V and J ends lost 3 bases and 2 bases respectively, with 20 bases between them. The germline V gene has CDR1 SQVTM and CDR2 ANQGSEA. This CDR3 is 16 amino acids long. The CDR3 bases are TGCAGCGTTGACCACCGAACACCCCGGGGGACCTACGAGCAGTACTTC. Its protein product is CSVDHRTPRGTYEQYF.

The chain combines TRBV27 with TRBJ2-1, with 11 bases aligning to TRBD1. The germline gives CDR1 MNHEY, CDR2 SMNVEV (reference sequence). The junction had 5 bases not matched to a gene; V was cut back by 6 bases and J by 7 bases. The CDR3 runs to 14 residues. DNA for the CDR3: TGTGCCAGCAGCCTCGGGACAGGGGGGAATGAGCAGTTCTTC. Protein: CASSLGTGGNEQFF.

This chain links TRBV4-2 with TRBJ1-6, with D possibly TRBD1 on 5 matching bases. The CDR3 has 16 amino acids. CDR1 LGHNA and CDR2 YNFKEQ come from the germline V gene. Trimming shortened V by 0 bases and J by 10 bases, and 16 bases separated the two germline ends. In DNA, the CDR3 is TGTGCCAGCAGCCAAGACCCAGGGTTGAAGGGCTCACCCCTCCACTTT. Its translation: CASSQDPGLKGSPLHF.

The chain links TRBV7-9 to TRBJ1-1; D is perhaps TRBD1 (5 bases). From germline, CDR1 is SEHNR and CDR2 FQNEAQ (reference sequence). This CDR3 comprises 14 residues. V lost 0 bases and J lost 3, with 8 bases in between. The chain's CDR3 is CASSLAGADTEAFF. CDR3 nucleotide sequence: TGTGCCAGCAGCTTAGCCGGGGCCGACACTGAAGCTTTCTTT.

The chain recombines TRBV27 with TRBJ1-5, with D possibly TRBD1 on 6 matching bases. Trimming shortened V by 6 bases and J by 7 bases, and 13 bases separated the two germline ends. CDR1 MNHEY and CDR2 SMNVEV come from the germline V gene (reference sequence). The CDR3 covers 13 residues. CDR3 amino acids: CASREGGIQPQHF. Written as DNA, the CDR3 is TGTGCCAGCAGGGAGGGGGGTATCCAGCCCCAGCATTTT.

With respect to this clone: This sample includes further DNA sequences coding for the same CDR3. The genes are TRBV6-5 and TRBJ2-7; D perhaps matches TRBD2 (5 bases). Germline V gives CDR1 MNHEY, CDR2 SVGAGI. The CDR3 is made up of 13 amino acids. Trimming stripped 0 bases from V and 7 bases from J, with 10 bases between. The CDR3 here is CASSYSATGEQYF. In DNA, the CDR3 is TGTGCCAGCAGTTACTCGGCGACGGGAGAGCAGTACTTC.

This clone was counted between two and nine times. The chain uses TRBV25-1 and TRBJ2-5; maybe TRBD1 (6 bases). The length of the CDR3 is 14 residues. The V gene lost 6 bases and the J gene lost 5 bases, with 16 bases spanning the gap. Germline V gene data show CDR1 as MGHDK and CDR2 as SYGVNS. Written as DNA, the CDR3 is TGTGCCAGCAGCTCAGGGGTAGGGTTTGAGACCCAGTACTTC. Translation gives CASSSGVGFETQYF. The whole variable domain, remainder taken from reference TRBV25-1 and TRBJ2-5, is EADIYQTPRYLVIGTGKKITLECSQTMGHDKMYWYQQDPGMELHLIHYSYGVNSTEKGDLSSESTVSRIRTEHFPLTLESARPSHTSQYLCASSSGVGFETQYFGPGTRLLVL.

The chain has TRBV4-1 and TRBJ2-7; 7 bases match TRBD1. This CDR3 contains 14 residues. Germline trimming cut 4 bases from V and 2 bases from J; bases unmatched to any gene: 5. Germline V gives CDR1 MGHRA, CDR2 YSYEKL. CDR3 bases: TGCGCCAGCAGCCTGAGACAGGGTCCCTACGAGCAGTACTTC. Its translation: CASSLRQGPYEQYF.

The rearrangement links TRBV4-1 to TRBJ1-5; tentatively, D is TRBD1 (5 bases). In germline, CDR1 is MGHRA, CDR2 YSYEKL. The CDR3 loop spans 17 amino acids. Trimming removed 2 bases from V and 2 bases from J, with 16 bases in between. Written as DNA, the CDR3 is TGCGCCAGCAGCCAATTTGGGGGGTTCGATGGCAATCAGCCCCAGCATTTT. Its protein is CASSQFGGFDGNQPQHF.